The 17 T cell receptor beta chains below were found in one sample sequenced in a study of early T cells in non-severe SARS-CoV-2 infection. MiXCR, run by TCRdb on the 5' RACE reads, gives a single entry per CDR3 protein. Of around 89,000 distinct CDR3 sequences listed, approximately 14% are singletons. The specimen was whole blood. The source is an adult who was a healthcare worker with PCR-confirmed SARS-CoV-2 infection or an uninfected control (not recorded which).

This clonotype was recorded many times. The chain joins TRBV7-2 to TRBJ1-1; 7 bases fit TRBD1. The V gene's germline CDR1 is SGHTA and CDR2 FQGNSA. The CDR3 sequence is 15 residues long. Losses at the gene ends were 5 bases for V and 2 bases for J; bases not matched to a gene: 8. The CDR3 coding sequence is TGTGCCAGCAGCACCCCGACAGGGAAAAACACTGAAGCTTTCTTT. Amino acids: CASSTPTGKNTEAFF.

The chain has TRBV6-5 and TRBJ1-3; D remains ambiguous. CDR3 length: 13 residues. CDR1 is MNHEY and CDR2 is SVGAGI in the germline V gene. The V end lost 10 bases, the J end lost 1 base, and 11 bases lay between the germline ends. CDR3 DNA sequence: TGTGCCACCGAGGGTCCTTCTGGAAACACCATATATTTT. Translation: CATEGPSGNTIYF.

This clonotype was counted ten times or more. The J gene is TRBJ2-5, the V gene TRBV7-2, with 7 bases matching TRBD1. V trimming: 4 bases; J trimming: 4 bases; junction bases outside the gene matches: 3. The CDR3 consists of 13 residues. The germline gives CDR1 SGHTA, CDR2 FQGNSA. Written as DNA, the CDR3 is TGTGCCAGCAGCTCGACAGGGAGAGAGACCCAGTACTTC. This translates into CASSSTGRETQYF.

The rearrangement uses TRBV4-1 and TRBJ2-2; D is undetermined. CDR1 and CDR2 from the germline V gene are MGHRA and YSYEKL. The CDR3 sequence is 14 residues long. The germline V and J ends were trimmed by 1 base and 1 base, with 4 bases remaining between them. The CDR3 DNA follows: TGCGCCAGCAGCCAAGCCCTGAACACCGGGGAGCTGTTTTTT. This translates into CASSQALNTGELFF.

This clonotype has only a few counts. CDR3 protein: CASSQGLDLTDTQYF. Here the CDR3 DNA reads TGTGCCAGCAGCCAAGGACTTGACCTCACAGATACGCAGTATTTT. V is TRBV14 and J is TRBJ2-3; unclear D gene. V lost 1 base to trimming and J lost 2 bases, with 10 bases between them. The CDR3 is 15 residues long. CDR1 is SGHDN and CDR2 is FVKESK in the germline V gene.

This clonotype was counted only a few times. The chain links TRBV20-1 to TRBJ1-2, with D perhaps matching TRBD1 (5 bases). Per the germline V gene, CDR1 is DFQATT and CDR2 is SNEGSKA (reference sequence). This CDR3 region has 15 residues. CDR3 sequence reads: CGLPRGADIKYGYTF. The CDR3 DNA follows: TGCGGCCTCCCCCGTGGGGCAGACATAAAATATGGCTACACCTTC.

The V and J genes are TRBV24-1 and TRBJ1-5; D uncertain. Germline V gene data show CDR1 as KGHDR and CDR2 as SFDVKD. Trimming removed 5 bases from V and 5 bases from J, with 9 bases in between. The CDR3 consists of 13 residues. The CDR3 sequence: CATSAAGDQPQHF. The DNA for the CDR3 is TGTGCCACCAGTGCCGCCGGGGATCAGCCCCAGCATTTT.

The chain uses TRBV27 and TRBJ1-4, with 8 bases matching TRBD1. Looked up from germline, CDR1 is MNHEY and CDR2 is SMNVEV (reference sequence). The CDR3 spans 15 residues. The J segment lost 8 bases and the V segment lost 5 bases, leaving 10 bases of the junction unmatched. The DNA for the CDR3 is TGTGCCAGCAGTCCCCAGGGGGCGACCCTCGAAAAACTGTTTTTT. It specifies CASSPQGATLEKLFF.

This clonotype was observed many times. The chain employs TRBV5-1 and TRBJ2-1; maybe TRBD1 (6 bases). V lost 9 bases and J lost 4, with 14 bases in between. Germline CDR1 and CDR2: SGHRS and YFSETQ. The CDR3 extends over 13 amino acids. The CDR3 spells CAIPYQGYNEQFF. In DNA form, the CDR3 reads TGCGCCATCCCGTATCAGGGGTACAATGAGCAGTTCTTC.

In this sample, this clonotype turned up many times. The CDR3 reads CASSPTHAANTGELFF. CDR3 DNA sequence: TGTGCCAGCAGCCCCACCCACGCTGCGAACACCGGGGAGCTGTTTTTT. V gene TRBV7-8 combines with J gene TRBJ2-2; D gene uncertain. V was shortened by 5 bases and J by 0 bases, with 13 bases between the two germline ends. This CDR3 is 16 amino acids long. The germline CDR1 and CDR2 sequences are SGHVS and FQNEAQ. The variable domain in full, completed from reference TRBV7-8 and TRBJ2-2, reads GAGVSQSPRYKVAKRGQDVALRCDPISGHVSLFWYQQALGQGPEFLTYFQNEAQLDKSGLPSDRFFAERPEGSVSTLKIQRTQQEDSAVYLCASSPTHAANTGELFFGEGSRLTVL.

This clonotype was counted only a few times. The genes are TRBV7-9 and TRBJ1-4, with D perhaps matching TRBD1 (5 bases). Germline assignment: CDR1 SEHNR and CDR2 FQNEAQ (reference sequence). The V and J ends lost 1 base and 7 bases respectively, with 13 bases between them. There are 15 residues in the CDR3. DNA for the CDR3: TGTGCCAGCAGCTTAGAGGGGACTCAGGGTGAAAAACTGTTTTTT. This codes for CASSLEGTQGEKLFF.

This sequence joins TRBV12-3 or TRBV12-4 and TRBJ1-1; D ambiguous. V was shortened by 3 bases and J by 11 bases, with 16 bases between the two germline ends. This CDR3 comprises 13 residues. The CDR3 bases are TGTGCCAGCAGTTTGAAGGCCCGAGGGTTTGCTTTCTTT. As protein: CASSLKARGFAFF.

The chain recombines TRBV11-3 with TRBJ1-1; TRBD1 matches 7 bases. The germline V gene encodes CDR1 SGHNT and CDR2 YENEEA. With 5 bases clipped from V and 1 base from J, the junction kept 7 bases outside the gene matches. The CDR3 loop spans 15 amino acids. The CDR3 here is CASSPLGTANTEAFF. CDR3 nucleotide sequence: TGTGCCAGCAGCCCTCTAGGGACAGCGAACACTGAAGCTTTCTTT.

This clonotype was detected only a few times. The chain uses TRBV3-1 and TRBJ1-2; D gene uncertain. Germline V gene lookup returns CDR1 LGHDT and CDR2 YNNKEL (reference sequence). CDR3 length equals 13 residues. Trimming pared 4 bases from V and 1 base from J, leaving 7 bases between. The DNA for the CDR3 is TGTGCCAGCAGCCGTACCGGTAACTATGGCTACACCTTC. Its translation is CASSRTGNYGYTF.

Turning to this clonotype: A much larger clone lies a single base off, so this may be a read error. This chain joins TRBV12-3 or TRBV12-4 and TRBJ2-1; 11 bases agree with TRBD2. This CDR3 region has 15 residues. The trim removed 3 bases at V and 5 bases at J, leaving 3 bases unmatched. The CDR3 region has the DNA TGTGCCAGCAGTTTCCTAGCGGGGGGTGACAATGAGCAGTTCTTC. Protein: CASSFLAGGDNEQFF.

The gene calls are TRBV12-3 or TRBV12-4 and TRBJ2-4; 9 bases agree with TRBD1. The junction had 8 bases not matched to a gene; V was cut back by 5 bases and J by 6 bases. The CDR3 consists of 15 residues. The DNA for the CDR3 is TGTGCCAGCAGTCACGCCGGGACAGGGAGAAACATTCAGTACTTC. This sequence encodes CASSHAGTGRNIQYF.

The V gene is TRBV29-1, the J gene TRBJ1-1; D gene unclear. Germline V gives CDR1 SQVTM, CDR2 ANQGSEA. Trimming stripped 4 bases from V and 0 bases from J, with 9 bases between. This CDR3 is 13 amino acids long. The CDR3 region is CSVAGPLNTEAFF. In DNA, the CDR3 is TGCAGCGTTGCTGGACCGCTGAACACTGAAGCTTTCTTT. Together with reference TRBV29-1 and TRBJ1-1, the CDR3 gives the full variable domain: SAVISQKPSRDICQRGTSLTIQCQVDSQVTMMFWYRQQPGQSLTLIATANQGSEATYESGFVIDKFPISRPNLTFSTLTVSNMSPEDSSIYLCSVAGPLNTEAFFGQGTRLTVV.